One and the same sample provided the 24 T cell receptor beta chains below, sequenced in a study of response to subunit inactivated influenza vaccine. TCRdb recomputed calls from the RT-PCR reads with MiXCR, one row per CDR3 protein. The sample has 500,000 to 750,000 distinct CDR3 sequences; about 15% are singletons. Sequenced material: PBMCs from blood, taken approximately 12 days after vaccination. These receptors originate from a man in his forties or fifties who received an inactivated influenza vaccine.

A few counts support this clonotype. V is TRBV5-5 and J is TRBJ2-3; tentative D call: TRBD2 (6 bases). The CDR3 runs 15 residues. V lost 4 bases to trimming and J lost 0 bases, with 12 bases between them. Germline V CDR1 and CDR2: SGHKS, YYEKEE (reference sequence). Here the CDR3 DNA reads TGTGCCAGCAGCCCGTTCGGGAGAAGCACAGATACGCAGTATTTT. Translated: CASSPFGRSTDTQYF.

This clonotype appeared a few times. CDR3 in DNA: TGTGCCGTTGCGACAGGGGTGAACACTGAAGCTTTCTTT. It codes for CAVATGVNTEAFF. V usage is TRBV11-2 and J usage is TRBJ1-1; 8 nucleotides match TRBD1. V lost 11 bases and J lost 0; bases outside the gene matches: 5. The length of the CDR3 is 13 residues. CDR1 SGHAT and CDR2 FQNNGV come from the germline V gene.

This clonotype was recorded a few times. The J gene is TRBJ1-2, the V gene TRBV7-2; D remains ambiguous. Trimming pared 3 bases from V and 3 bases from J, leaving 14 bases between. The CDR3 loop spans 15 amino acids. The germline gives CDR1 SGHTA, CDR2 FQGNSA. CDR3 loop: CASSLSRIWDYGYTF. CDR3 sequence (DNA): TGTGCCAGCAGCTTGTCCCGGATCTGGGACTATGGCTACACCTTC.

This clonotype was seen a few times. In nucleotides, the CDR3 is TGTGCCAGCAGTGGGTCGAGGGGTGTCACTGAAGCTTTCTTT. Translating gives CASSGSRGVTEAFF. The V gene is TRBV6-1, the J gene TRBJ1-1, with D maybe TRBD1 (5 bases). This CDR3 has 14 residues. CDR1 is MNHNS and CDR2 is SASEGT in the germline V gene. V lost 4 bases, J lost 4 bases, and 13 bases lay in between.

The table lists this clonotype with a few counts. The chain has TRBV7-8 and TRBJ2-3; no firm D call. Germline V CDR1 and CDR2: SGHVS, FQNEAQ. V was trimmed by 2 bases and J by 0 bases, leaving 6 bases between them. The CDR3 length is 14 residues. The CDR3 loop reads CASSLPTSTDTQYF. CDR3 coding DNA: TGTGCCAGCAGCTTACCCACTAGCACAGATACGCAGTATTTT.

V usage is TRBV7-6 and J usage is TRBJ2-7, with TRBD1 as a possible D gene (6 bases). Germline V gene lookup returns CDR1 SGHVS and CDR2 FNYEAQ. Trimming took 1 base from V and 2 from J, leaving 12 bases between them. CDR3 length: 15 residues. The CDR3 reads CASSLGTVGAYEQYF. CDR3 nucleotide sequence: TGTGCCAGCAGCTTAGGGACAGTAGGGGCCTACGAGCAGTACTTC.

This clonotype was counted between two and nine times. V is TRBV20-1 and J is TRBJ1-2, with D hard to call. The CDR3 runs 13 residues. Germline values: CDR1 DFQATT, CDR2 SNEGSKA (reference sequence). Trimming pared 7 bases from V and 0 bases from J, leaving 12 bases between. Here the CDR3 reads CSVNPTANYGYTF. In DNA, the CDR3 is TGCAGTGTCAATCCAACGGCTAACTATGGCTACACCTTC.

This clonotype has more than one count but fewer than ten. This chain links TRBV20-1 with TRBJ1-6, with 7 bases aligning to TRBD1. The trim removed 2 bases at V and 5 bases at J, leaving 3 bases unmatched. The CDR3 loop spans 14 amino acids. The germline gives CDR1 DFQATT, CDR2 SNEGSKA (reference sequence). The DNA for the CDR3 is TGCAGTGCTAGACGCAGGGGGAATAATTCACCCCTCCACTTT. Translating it yields CSARRRGNNSPLHF.

This clonotype was seen at least ten times. The chain uses TRBV29-1 and TRBJ1-2; D is undetermined. The CDR3 is made up of 13 amino acids. In germline, CDR1 is SQVTM, CDR2 ANQGSEA. The V end was cut by 6 bases, the J end by 4 bases, with 15 bases between. This chain's CDR3 is CSVNDGTVYGYTF. DNA of the CDR3: TGCAGCGTAAATGACGGAACCGTCTATGGCTACACCTTC.

This clonotype was observed a handful of times. The V and J genes are TRBV20-1 and TRBJ1-5, with TRBD1 matching 8 bases. The germline gives CDR1 DFQATT, CDR2 SNEGSKA (reference sequence). J was trimmed by 1 base and V by 2 bases; bases with no gene match: 1. The CDR3 runs to 14 residues. CDR3 loop: CSARRDRSNQPQHF. CDR3 coding DNA: TGCAGTGCTAGAAGGGACAGGAGCAATCAGCCCCAGCATTTT.

The V gene is TRBV6-2 or TRBV6-3, the J gene TRBJ2-1; D tentatively fits TRBD1 or TRBD2 (5 bases each). This CDR3 comprises 12 residues. In germline, CDR1 is MNHEY, CDR2 SVGEGT. V was shortened by 8 bases and J by 16 bases, with 21 bases between the two germline ends. The CDR3 DNA reads TGTGCCAGCTCCAACCAGTTGGGGACCTGTTTCTTC. Translating it yields CASSNQLGTCFF.

The V and J genes are TRBV10-3 and TRBJ1-2; D remains unclear. The CDR3 contains 14 residues. Germline CDR1 reads ENHRY; CDR2 reads SYGVKD. V dropped 3 bases and J dropped 6 bases, with 14 bases sitting between them. CDR3 nucleotide sequence: TGTGCCATCAGTGACAAGGTTATTTCTGATGGCTACACCTTC. Its translation: CAISDKVISDGYTF.

This clonotype was detected a few times. The chain uses TRBV6-5 and TRBJ1-1; D remains ambiguous. Germline assignment: CDR1 MNHEY and CDR2 SVGAGI. The ends were cut back, 2 bases at V and 5 bases at J, with 15 bases in the middle. CDR3 length: 15 residues. CDR3 residues: CASSYEIPLGTEAFF. As DNA, the CDR3 is TGTGCCAGCAGTTACGAGATCCCCCTGGGGACTGAAGCTTTCTTT.

In this sample, this clonotype turned up a few times. V is TRBV7-9 and J is TRBJ2-7, with 8 bases aligning to TRBD1. This CDR3 spans 14 amino acids. Germline V CDR1 and CDR2: SEHNR, FQNEAQ (reference sequence). The ends lost 1 base at V and 2 bases at J; junction bases unmatched: 1. CDR3 sequence: CASSLGDRPYEQYF. The CDR3 nucleotides are TGTGCCAGCAGCTTAGGGGACAGGCCCTACGAGCAGTACTTC.

This clonotype was observed a few times. V and J are TRBV6-2 or TRBV6-3 and TRBJ2-5; 7 bases fit TRBD2. The germline V gene has CDR1 MNHEY and CDR2 SVGEGT. The CDR3 runs 16 residues. V lost 2 bases, J lost 0 bases, and 6 bases stayed unmatched. The CDR3 DNA reads as TGTGCCAGCAGTTACGAGAGCGGGGCGTACCAAGAGACCCAGTACTTC. As protein: CASSYESGAYQETQYF.

As concerns this clonotype: Being one base from a much bigger clone, this may be a read error. This chain uses TRBV29-1 with TRBJ2-7, with TRBD2 matching over 7 bases. CDR3 length: 12 amino acids. CDR1 SQVTM and CDR2 ANQGSEA come from the germline V gene. The V segment lost 7 bases and the J segment 3 bases; nucleotides outside the gene matches: 6. Written as DNA, the CDR3 is TGCAGCGCTCTGCGCGGGGGCTACGAGCAGTACTTC. It is translated as CSALRGGYEQYF.

This clonotype was counted a few times. V is TRBV12-3 or TRBV12-4 and J is TRBJ2-7, with 10 nucleotides matching TRBD1. This CDR3 contains 14 residues. Unmatched junction bases numbered 8, after V lost 3 bases and J lost 9 bases. This chain's CDR3 is CASSFGDRGSGQYF. In nucleotides, the CDR3 is TGTGCCAGCAGTTTTGGGGACAGGGGCTCGGGGCAGTACTTC.

V usage is TRBV27 and J usage is TRBJ2-7; no reliable D call. Per germline, CDR1 MNHEY and CDR2 SMNVEV (reference sequence). V shed 11 bases and J shed 0 bases, with 14 bases lying between them. The CDR3 totals 13 residues. CDR3 region: CAASPENSYEQYF. Written as DNA, the CDR3 is TGTGCCGCCTCCCCCGAAAACTCCTACGAGCAGTACTTC.

This clonotype was counted only a few times. V and J are TRBV5-5 and TRBJ2-1, with TRBD1 matching 10 bases. The CDR3 spans 15 residues. The trim removed 2 bases at V and 5 bases at J, leaving 4 bases unmatched. The germline V gene has CDR1 SGHKS and CDR2 YYEKEE (reference sequence). CDR3 sequence (DNA): TGTGCCAGCAGCTTTCAAGGGACAGGGGACAATGAGCAGTTCTTC. Amino acids: CASSFQGTGDNEQFF.

Only a few counts were recorded for this clonotype. The V call is TRBV7-2, the J call TRBJ2-7, with D possibly being TRBD2 (6 bases). The CDR3 has 14 amino acids. Trimming cost V 5 bases and J 6 bases, with 17 bases left between them. CDR1 and CDR2 from the germline V gene are SGHTA and FQGNSA. CDR3 loop: CASSRGGERSEQYF. The CDR3 nucleotides are TGTGCCAGCAGCCGGGGCGGGGAACGGTCCGAGCAGTACTTC.

This chain joins TRBV5-1 and TRBJ2-5; tentatively, D is TRBD2 (5 bases). This CDR3 region has 15 residues. Germline CDR1 is SGHRS and CDR2 is YFSETQ. V was cut by 0 bases and J by 3 bases, with 12 bases left in between. The CDR3 region has the DNA TGCGCCAGCAGCTTGGGTTCCGGACTGGAAGAGACCCAGTACTTC. Protein sequence: CASSLGSGLEETQYF.

This clonotype was detected many times. The chain recombines TRBV7-2 with TRBJ2-1, with TRBD1 matching over 10 bases. This CDR3 has 14 amino acids. With 5 bases clipped from V and 9 bases from J, the junction kept 7 bases outside the gene matches. Looked up from germline, CDR1 is SGHTA and CDR2 is FQGNSA. The DNA of the CDR3 is TGTGCCAGCAGCGCCCGACAGGGGGCTAGTGAGCAGTTCTTC. It is translated as CASSARQGASEQFF.

This clonotype was observed a few times. The chain is built from TRBV9 and TRBJ2-3; unclear D gene. CDR1 and CDR2 (germline): SGDLS, YYNGEE. The CDR3 runs 15 residues. Trimming took 0 bases from V and 0 from J, leaving 8 bases between them. The CDR3 DNA follows: TGTGCCAGCAGCGTAGGTCCCTTTAGCACAGATACGCAGTATTTT. It codes for CASSVGPFSTDTQYF.

Only a few counts were recorded for this clonotype. The chain employs TRBV29-1 and TRBJ2-1, with 10 bases lining up with TRBD1. J gave up 7 bases and V 3 bases, and 12 bases lay outside the gene matches. This CDR3 is built from 16 residues. Germline CDR1 SQVTM, CDR2 ANQGSEA. CDR3 in amino acids: CSVDLVGQGLDNEQFF. CDR3 nucleotide sequence: TGCAGCGTTGATCTAGTGGGACAGGGGTTGGATAATGAGCAGTTCTTC.